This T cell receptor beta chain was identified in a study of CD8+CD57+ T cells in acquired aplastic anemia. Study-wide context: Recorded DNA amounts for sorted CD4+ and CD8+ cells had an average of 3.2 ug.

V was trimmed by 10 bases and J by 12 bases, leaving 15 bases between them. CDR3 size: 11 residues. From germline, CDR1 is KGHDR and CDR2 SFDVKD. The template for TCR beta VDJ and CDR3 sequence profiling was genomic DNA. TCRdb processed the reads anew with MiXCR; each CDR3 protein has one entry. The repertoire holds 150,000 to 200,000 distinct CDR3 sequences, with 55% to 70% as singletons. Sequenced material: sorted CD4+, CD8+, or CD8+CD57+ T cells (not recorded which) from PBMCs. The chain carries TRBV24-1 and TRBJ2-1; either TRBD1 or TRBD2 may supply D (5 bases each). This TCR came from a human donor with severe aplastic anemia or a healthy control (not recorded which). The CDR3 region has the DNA TGTGCCACGGCAATGGGGGATCTGCAGTTCTTC. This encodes CATAMGDLQFF.